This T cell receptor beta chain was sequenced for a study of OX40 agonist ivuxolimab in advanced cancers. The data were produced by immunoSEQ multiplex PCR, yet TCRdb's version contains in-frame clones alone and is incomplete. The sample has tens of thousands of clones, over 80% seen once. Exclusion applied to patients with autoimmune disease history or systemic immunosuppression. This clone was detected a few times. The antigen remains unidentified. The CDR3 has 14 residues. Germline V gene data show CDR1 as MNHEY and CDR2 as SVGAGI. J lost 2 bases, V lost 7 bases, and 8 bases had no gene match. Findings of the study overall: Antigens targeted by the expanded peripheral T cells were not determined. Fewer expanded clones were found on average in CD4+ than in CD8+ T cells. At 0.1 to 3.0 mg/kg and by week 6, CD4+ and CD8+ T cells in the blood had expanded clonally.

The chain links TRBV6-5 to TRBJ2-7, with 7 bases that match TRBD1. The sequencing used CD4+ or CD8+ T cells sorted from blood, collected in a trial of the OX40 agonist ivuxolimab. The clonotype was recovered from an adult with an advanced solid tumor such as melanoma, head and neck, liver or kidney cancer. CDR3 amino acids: CASTSEQGTYEQYF. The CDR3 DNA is TGTGCCAGCACCTCGGAACAGGGGACCTACGAGCAGTACTTC.